The 8 T cell receptor beta chains reported below all come from one sample, sequenced in a study of blood T cell repertoires in COVID-19. TCRdb keeps only in-frame clones here, not all; method: immunoSEQ multiplex PCR. The sample has about 81,000 clones; approximately 82% are singletons. Sequenced: peripheral blood. Receptors originate from a human donor in a cohort sampled during active COVID-19.

The chain is built from TRBV10-3 and TRBJ1-3, with D uncertain. CDR3 length: 14 residues. Trimming shortened V by 3 bases and J by 0 bases, and 6 bases separated the two germline ends. Germline V lookup: CDR1 ENHRY, CDR2 SYGVKD. CDR3 in DNA: TGTGCCATCAGTGACGTCGGCTCTGGAAACACCATATATTTT. Translating gives CAISDVGSGNTIYF.

This clone was recorded a few times. The gene calls are TRBV4-2 and TRBJ1-6; D unclear. Germline CDR1 and CDR2: LGHNA and YNFKEQ. This CDR3 has 12 amino acids. Trimming stripped 1 base from V and 10 bases from J, with 5 bases between. The DNA of the CDR3 is TGTGCCAGCAGCCAAGCCTTGTCACCCCTCCACTTT. As protein: CASSQALSPLHF.

The genes are TRBV15 and TRBJ1-2, with TRBD1 identical over 7 bases. CDR1 is LNHNV and CDR2 is YYDKDF in the germline V gene (reference sequence). The CDR3 spans 14 residues. V shed 4 bases, J shed 6 bases, and the junction held 8 bases outside the gene matches. The CDR3 coding sequence is TGTGCCACCAGCACAAGGACAGGTGACCATGGCTACACCTTC. This gives the protein CATSTRTGDHGYTF.

V usage is TRBV3-1 (or the pseudogene TRBV3-2) and J usage is TRBJ1-4, with D unresolved. Looked up from germline, CDR1 is LGHDT and CDR2 is YNNKEL (reference sequence). The CDR3 contains 16 residues. The V end lost 2 bases, the J end lost 5 bases, and 15 bases lay between the germline ends. This chain's CDR3 is CASSQLTGSGNEKLFF. In DNA, the CDR3 is TGTGCCAGCAGCCAATTAACCGGGTCGGGGAATGAAAAACTGTTTTTT.

The V gene is TRBV2, the J gene TRBJ1-1; a possible D gene is TRBD1 (6 bases). The CDR3 sequence is 14 residues long. Germline-derived CDR1 and CDR2 are SNHLY and FYNNEI. Trimming took off 6 bases at V and 1 base at J, with 12 bases between the two ends. The CDR3 bases are TGTGCCAGCAGGCCCGGACAGTGGAACACTGAAGCTTTCTTT. Protein sequence: CASRPGQWNTEAFF.

The chain combines TRBV5-5 with TRBJ2-3; no reliable D call. The germline V and J ends were trimmed by 0 bases and 4 bases, with 6 bases remaining between them. Germline-derived CDR1 and CDR2 are SGHKS and YYEKEE (reference sequence). CDR3 length: 13 residues. The CDR3 region has the DNA TGTGCCAGCAGCTTGGGGAGTCCAGATACGCAGTATTTT. Protein product: CASSLGSPDTQYF.

Concerning this clone: Other DNA sequences in this sample translate to the same CDR3. This rearrangement joins TRBV6-5 to TRBJ2-7; TRBD1 matches 8 bases. CDR1 and CDR2 (germline): MNHEY, SVGAGI. The CDR3 totals 15 residues. V shed 0 bases and J 3 bases; nucleotides not matched to a gene: 4. As DNA, the CDR3 is TGTGCCAGCAGTTACTCGGCAGGGGGCGACTACGAGCAGTACTTC. Translating gives CASSYSAGGDYEQYF.

This chain links TRBV5-1 with TRBJ2-7; 12 bases align to TRBD2. The germline V gene has CDR1 SGHRS and CDR2 YFSETQ. The ends lost 5 bases at V and 2 bases at J; junction bases unmatched: 5. This CDR3 region has 15 residues. The CDR3 nucleotides read TGCGCCAGCAGGGAGGGACTAGCGGGTCCCTACGAGCAGTACTTC. Amino acids: CASREGLAGPYEQYF. Full variable domain (outside the CDR3, taken from reference TRBV5-1 and TRBJ2-7): KAGVTQTPRYLIKTRGQQVTLSCSPISGHRSVSWYQQTPGQGLQFLFEYFSETQRNKGNFPGRFSGRQFSNSRSEMNVSTLELGDSALYLCASREGLAGPYEQYFGPGTRLTVT.